The T cell receptor beta chain under discussion was sequenced for a study of cytomegalovirus exposure and HLA in healthy donors. The PCR made use of 60 Vbeta and 13 Jbeta primers. Assay used: immunoSEQ multiplex PCR; TCRdb lists only in-frame clones, some missing. The specimen's table records around 50,000 clones. Germline CDR1 SGHAT, CDR2 FQNNGV. The CDR3 is 14 amino acids. Trimming took 0 bases from V and 4 from J, leaving 9 bases between them. The receptor was isolated from a woman aged 40 to 49 in good health and CMV-seronegative. The sample was PBMCs. The V and J genes are TRBV11-2 and TRBJ2-5; D is ambiguous. Here the CDR3 DNA reads TGTGCCAGCAGCTTAGACAGAACTACAGAGACCCAGTACTTC. Its translation is CASSLDRTTETQYF.